The 2 T cell receptor beta chains reported below all come from one sample, sequenced in a study of CD8+CD57+ T cells in acquired aplastic anemia. All patients picked for sequencing had shown, by flow cytometry, an expansion of CD8+CD57+ cells. Genomic DNA templated the TCR beta VDJ and CDR3 profiling. A single record per CDR3 protein comes from TCRdb applying MiXCR to the reads. The repertoire holds about 180,000 distinct CDR3 sequences, with 45% to 60% as singletons. What was sequenced was sorted CD4+, CD8+, or CD8+CD57+ T cells (not recorded which) from PBMCs. These receptors originate from a human donor with aplastic anemia.

This clonotype was found a few times. This sequence joins TRBV2 and TRBJ1-2; 7 bases line up with TRBD1. From germline, CDR1 is SNHLY and CDR2 FYNNEI. Losses at the gene ends were 5 bases for V and 4 bases for J; bases not matched to a gene: 10. The CDR3 totals 15 residues. The CDR3 is CASSYHRGTTYGYTF. CDR3 coding DNA: TGTGCCAGCAGTTACCACAGGGGTACTACCTATGGCTACACCTTC.

Details on this clonotype: Being one base from a much bigger clone, this may be a read error. J is TRBJ2-2 and V is TRBV7-3; D is perhaps TRBD1 or TRBD2 (5 bases each). Trimming stripped 2 bases from V and 6 bases from J, with 7 bases between. CDR3 length equals 13 residues. Germline V lookup: CDR1 SGHTA, CDR2 FQGTGA. The CDR3: CASSLEGPGELFF. CDR3 coding DNA: TGTGCCAGCAGCTTAGAGGGGCCCGGGGAGCTGTTTTTT.